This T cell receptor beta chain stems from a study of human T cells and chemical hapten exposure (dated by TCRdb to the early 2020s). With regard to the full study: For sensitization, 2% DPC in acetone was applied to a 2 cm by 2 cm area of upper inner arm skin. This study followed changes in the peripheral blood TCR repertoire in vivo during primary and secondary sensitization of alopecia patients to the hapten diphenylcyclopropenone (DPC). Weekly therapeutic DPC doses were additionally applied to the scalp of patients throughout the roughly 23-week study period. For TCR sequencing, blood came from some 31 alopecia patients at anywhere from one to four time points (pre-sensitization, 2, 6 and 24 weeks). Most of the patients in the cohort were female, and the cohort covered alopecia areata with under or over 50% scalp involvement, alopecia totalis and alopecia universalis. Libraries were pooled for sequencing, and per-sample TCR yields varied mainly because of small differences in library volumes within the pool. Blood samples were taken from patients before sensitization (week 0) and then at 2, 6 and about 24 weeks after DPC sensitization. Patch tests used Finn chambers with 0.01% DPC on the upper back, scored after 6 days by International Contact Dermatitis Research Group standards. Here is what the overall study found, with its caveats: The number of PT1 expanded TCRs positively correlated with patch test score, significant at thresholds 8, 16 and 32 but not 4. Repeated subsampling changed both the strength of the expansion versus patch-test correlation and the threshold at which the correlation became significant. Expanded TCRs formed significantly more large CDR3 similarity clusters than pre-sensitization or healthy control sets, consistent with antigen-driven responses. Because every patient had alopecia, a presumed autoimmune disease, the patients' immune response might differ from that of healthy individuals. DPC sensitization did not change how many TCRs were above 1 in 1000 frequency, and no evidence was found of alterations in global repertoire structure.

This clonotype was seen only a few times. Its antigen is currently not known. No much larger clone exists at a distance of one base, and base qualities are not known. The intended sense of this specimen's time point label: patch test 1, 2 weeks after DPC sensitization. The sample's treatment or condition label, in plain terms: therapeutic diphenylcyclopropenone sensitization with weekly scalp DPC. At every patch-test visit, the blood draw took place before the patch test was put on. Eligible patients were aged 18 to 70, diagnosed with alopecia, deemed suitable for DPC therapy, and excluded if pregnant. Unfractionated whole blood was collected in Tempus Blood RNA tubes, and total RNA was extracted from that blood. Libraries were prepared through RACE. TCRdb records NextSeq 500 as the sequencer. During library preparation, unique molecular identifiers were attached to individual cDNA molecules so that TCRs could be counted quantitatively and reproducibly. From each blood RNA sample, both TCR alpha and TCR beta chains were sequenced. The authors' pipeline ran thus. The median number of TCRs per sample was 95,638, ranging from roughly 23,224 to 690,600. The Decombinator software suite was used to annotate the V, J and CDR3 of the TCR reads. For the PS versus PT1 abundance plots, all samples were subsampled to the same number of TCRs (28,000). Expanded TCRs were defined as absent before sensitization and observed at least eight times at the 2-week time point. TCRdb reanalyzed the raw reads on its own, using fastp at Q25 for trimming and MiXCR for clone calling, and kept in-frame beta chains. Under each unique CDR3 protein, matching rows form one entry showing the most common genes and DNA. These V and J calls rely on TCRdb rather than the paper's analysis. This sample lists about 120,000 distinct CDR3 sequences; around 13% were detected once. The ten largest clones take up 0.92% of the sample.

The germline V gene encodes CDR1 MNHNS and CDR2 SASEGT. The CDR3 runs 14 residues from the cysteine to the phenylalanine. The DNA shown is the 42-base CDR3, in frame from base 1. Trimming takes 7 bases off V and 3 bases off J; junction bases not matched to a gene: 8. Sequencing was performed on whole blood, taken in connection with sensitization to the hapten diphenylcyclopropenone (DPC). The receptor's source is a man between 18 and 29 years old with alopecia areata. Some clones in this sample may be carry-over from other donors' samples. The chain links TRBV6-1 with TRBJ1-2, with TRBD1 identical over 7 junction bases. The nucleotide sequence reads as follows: TGTGCCAGCATTGCACAGGGGCAGGACTATGGCTACACCTTC. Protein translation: CASIAQGQDYGYTF.